This T cell receptor (beta chain) was retrieved from a study of shared clonotypes between healthy human individuals. As for the study in general: A donor's plate count was three for CD4 naive and three for CD4 memory; CD8 naive had two and CD8 memory one.

The CDR3 contains 11 residues. V dropped 9 bases and J dropped 1 base, with 6 bases sitting between them. The V gene's germline CDR1 is SNHLY and CDR2 FYNNEI. Under the authors' procedure: Filtering differed, since immunoSEQ gave only junction sequences and no quality scores. Sequencing used immunoSEQ multiplex PCR; TCRdb keeps in-frame clones, though not all of them. The V and J calls and clone size come from that table; D and trimming were worked out from the DNA. The profile shows 330,000 or so clones, over 70% of them singletons. The sequence derives from a man aged 25-40 years in good health. This chain joins TRBV2 and TRBJ2-5, with D hard to call. Sequenced: memory CD4+ T cells sorted from blood. Specified subset: CD45RA-negative fraction. The CDR3 bases are TGTGCCAGAAGTATCCAAGAGACCCAGTACTTC. It yields the protein CARSIQETQYF.